This TCR beta chain was sequenced during a study of T cell repertoires in cytomegalovirus infection (dated by TCRdb to between 2017 and 2020). Regarding the study in general: Alongside well-studied HLA-B-restricted epitopes, the peptide stimulations were aimed at recently identified HLA-C-restricted CMV epitopes, whose presentation resists viral immunomodulation. The HLA type of each donor mattered for the analysis, because public TCR beta signatures pointed to carriage of CMV infection along with the matching HLA type. Results the study describes overall, beyond this receptor: In the ex vivo response, HLA-C-restricted CMV-specific TCR beta clonotypes were dominant, and in two of eight donors the single most frequent clonotype came from this HLA-C-restricted group. In both this cohort and an independent roughly 400-donor cohort, the cumulative frequency of public TCR beta family members distinguished carriers of CMV infection plus the relevant HLA type.

A remark on this clonotype: This receptor's antigen is unknown. Base-call qualities are not available, and no considerably larger clone is one nucleotide away.

TCRdb names Illumina HiSeq 1500 as the instrument used. TCRdb reprocessed the public reads (quality trimming at Q25 with fastp, clone calling with MiXCR) and kept in-frame beta chains. CDR3 protein duplicates are merged, each entry listing the most common genes and DNA. Here the sample has about 770,000 distinct CDR3 sequences; 25% to 35% occur a single time. The top ten hold around 12% of the sample. V is cut back by 0 bases and J by 2 bases, with 10 bases in the junction unmatched. The CDR3 holds 20 amino acids from the cysteine to the phenylalanine. The retained sequence is limited to the CDR3, 60 bases, with the frame set at the first base. The treatment or condition label here, explained by the study, means: in vitro stimulation with specific CMV peptide epitopes to enrich CMV-specific T cells.

This sequence uses TRBV12-3 or TRBV12-4 and TRBJ2-2; TRBD2 matches 12 bases in the middle. The sequence was collected from a human donor in good health (CMV status not recorded). Some clones in this sample may be carry-over from other donors' samples. The sample in question was cultured CD8+ T cells from PBMCs, obtained from culture after CMV antigen stimulation. The CDR3 amino acid sequence is: CASSLALLPSGGVNTGELFF. The DNA is as follows: TGTGCCAGCAGTTTAGCGCTACTTCCTAGCGGGGGGGTTAACACCGGGGAGCTGTTTTTT.